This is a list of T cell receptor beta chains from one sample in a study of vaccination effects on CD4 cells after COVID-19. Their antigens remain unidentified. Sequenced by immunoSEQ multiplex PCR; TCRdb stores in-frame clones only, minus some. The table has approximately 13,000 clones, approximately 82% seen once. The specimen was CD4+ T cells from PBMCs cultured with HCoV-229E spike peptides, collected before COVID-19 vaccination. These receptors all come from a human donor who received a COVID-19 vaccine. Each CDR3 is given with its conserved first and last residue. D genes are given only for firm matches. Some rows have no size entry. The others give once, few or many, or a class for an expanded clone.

CASSEAPNTEAFF,TGTGCCAGCAGTGAAGCACCTAACACTGAAGCTTTCTTT,13,-,TRBJ1-1,-,TRBV2
CASRTSGTSGANVLTF,TGTGCCAGCAGAACCTCGGGTACCTCTGGGGCCAACGTCCTGACTTTC,16,-,TRBJ2-6,-,TRBV28
CARGRVDRPNQETQYF,TGTGCCAGAGGGAGGGTTGACAGACCTAACCAAGAGACCCAGTACTTC,16,once,TRBJ2-5,TRBD2,TRBV19
CASSTRWYSRSEQYF,TGTGCCAGCAGTACGAGGTGGTATTCCAGAAGCGAGCAGTACTTC,15,-,TRBJ2-7,-,TRBV6-5
CASSPDRGRGEQYF,TGTGCCAGCAGCCCGGACAGGGGTCGAGGGGAGCAGTACTTC,14,-,TRBJ2-7,TRBD1,TRBV7-2
CASSYPGGRARHNEQFF,TGTGCCAGCAGTTACCCCGGAGGGAGGGCCAGACACAATGAGCAGTTCTTC,17,-,TRBJ2-1,TRBD2,TRBV28
CASSPPGHSNQPQHF,TGTGCCAGCAGCCCCCCCGGCCATAGCAATCAGCCCCAGCATTTT,15,-,TRBJ1-5,-,TRBV28
CASTPRGATDTQYF,TGTGCCAGCACCCCCAGGGGGGCAACAGATACGCAGTATTTT,14,-,TRBJ2-3,-,TRBV28
CASSPTVSDTQYF,TGTGCCAGCTCACCAACGGTTTCGGATACGCAGTATTTT,13,-,TRBJ2-3,-,TRBV18
CAWSRDRVRMEKLFF,TGTGCCTGGTCCCGGGACAGGGTGCGGATGGAAAAACTGTTTTTT,15,-,TRBJ1-4,TRBD1,TRBV30
CASSLRQPQHF,TGTGCCAGCAGCTTGAGGCAGCCCCAGCATTTT,11,-,TRBJ1-5,-,TRBV5-5
CASSQGGLAGGTGELFF,TGCGCCAGCAGCCAAGGGGGGCTAGCGGGAGGGACCGGGGAGCTGTTTTTT,17,once,TRBJ2-2,TRBD2,TRBV4-1
CAISSSRDRDSPLHF,TGTGCCATCAGTTCTTCCCGGGACAGGGACTCACCCCTCCACTTT,15,-,TRBJ1-6,TRBD1,TRBV10-3
CASSDRDRLDYGYTF,TGTGCCAGCAGTGATCGGGACAGACTTGACTATGGCTACACCTTC,15,few,TRBJ1-2,TRBD1,TRBV2
CASSQQLAATDTQYF,TGTGCCAGCAGCCAACAACTAGCGGCCACAGATACGCAGTATTTT,15,-,TRBJ2-3,TRBD2,TRBV14
CASKDGRSNQPQHF,TGTGCCAGCAAGGACGGTCGAAGCAATCAGCCCCAGCATTTT,14,once,TRBJ1-5,-,TRBV2
CASSTQVSGNTIYF,TGTGCCAGCAGCACACAGGTATCTGGAAACACCATATATTTT,14,few,TRBJ1-3,-,TRBV4-2
CSVGGRGRTDTQYF,TGCAGCGTTGGAGGCAGGGGGCGTACAGATACGCAGTATTTT,14,-,TRBJ2-3,TRBD1,TRBV29-1
CASSYSTFRGLDYGYTF,TGTGCCAGCAGTTACTCGACGTTCAGGGGATTGGACTATGGCTACACCTTC,17,once,TRBJ1-2,-,TRBV6-2/TRBV6-3
CASSDSGGPTDTQYF,TGTGCCAGCAGTGATAGCGGGGGCCCCACAGATACGCAGTATTTT,15,-,TRBJ2-3,TRBD2,TRBV27
CASSIGSIGTYTIYF,TGTGCCAGTAGTATTGGGTCGATCGGGACATACACCATATATTTT,15,-,TRBJ1-3,-,TRBV19
CASSWDKNEKLFF,TGTGCCAGCAGCTGGGACAAAAATGAAAAACTGTTTTTT,13,-,TRBJ1-4,-,TRBV5-6
CASSLYGRTSGPFF,TGTGCCAGCAGTTTATATGGACGGACTAGCGGGCCGTTCTTC,14,-,TRBJ2-1,TRBD2,TRBV27
CSLGRGNIQYF,TGCAGTCTCGGGAGGGGAAACATTCAGTACTTC,11,-,TRBJ2-4,TRBD2,TRBV20-1
CASSDPIIDWTVNTEAFF,TGCGCCAGCAGTGATCCTATCATAGATTGGACGGTGAACACTGAAGCTTTCTTT,18,-,TRBJ1-1,-,TRBV10-1
CASSLGATGSTEAFF,TGCGCCAGCAGCTTGGGGGCGACAGGGAGTACTGAAGCTTTCTTT,15,-,TRBJ1-1,TRBD1,TRBV5-1